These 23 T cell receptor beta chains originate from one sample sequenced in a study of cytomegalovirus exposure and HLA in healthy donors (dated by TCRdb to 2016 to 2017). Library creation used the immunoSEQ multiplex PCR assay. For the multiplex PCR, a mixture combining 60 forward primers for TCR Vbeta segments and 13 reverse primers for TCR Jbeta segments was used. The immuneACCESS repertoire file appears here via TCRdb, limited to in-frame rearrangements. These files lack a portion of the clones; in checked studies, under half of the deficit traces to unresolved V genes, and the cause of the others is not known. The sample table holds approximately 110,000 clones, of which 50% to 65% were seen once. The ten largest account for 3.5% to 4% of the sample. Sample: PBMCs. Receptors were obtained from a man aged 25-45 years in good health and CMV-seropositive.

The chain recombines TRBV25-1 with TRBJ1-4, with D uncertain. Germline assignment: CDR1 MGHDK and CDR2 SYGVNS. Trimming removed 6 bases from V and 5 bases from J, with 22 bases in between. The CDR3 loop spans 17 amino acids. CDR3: CASRGYVARGLNEKLFF. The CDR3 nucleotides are TGTGCCAGCAGGGGTTATGTGGCCCGGGGATTAAATGAAAAACTGTTTTTT.

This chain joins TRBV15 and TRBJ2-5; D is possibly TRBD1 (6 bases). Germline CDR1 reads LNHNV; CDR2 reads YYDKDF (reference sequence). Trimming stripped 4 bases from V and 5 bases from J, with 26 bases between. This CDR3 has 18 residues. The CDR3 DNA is TGTGCCACCAGCACCCACGTAGACGAGTCCAGGGGTGGCGAGACCCAGTACTTC. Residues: CATSTHVDESRGGETQYF. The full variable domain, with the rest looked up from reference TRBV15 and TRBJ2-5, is DAMVIQNPRYQVTQFGKPVTLSCSQTLNHNVMYWYQQKSSQAPKLLFHYYDKDFNNEADTPDNFQSRRPNTSFCFLDIRSPGLGDTAMYLCATSTHVDESRGGETQYFGPGTRLLVL.

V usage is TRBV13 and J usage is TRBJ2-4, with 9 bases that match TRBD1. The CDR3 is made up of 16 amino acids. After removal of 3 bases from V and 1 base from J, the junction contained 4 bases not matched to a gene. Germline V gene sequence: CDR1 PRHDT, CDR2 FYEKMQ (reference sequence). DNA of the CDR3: TGTGCCAGCAGCTTCCACGGACAGGGGGCCAAAAACATTCAGTACTTC. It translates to CASSFHGQGAKNIQYF.

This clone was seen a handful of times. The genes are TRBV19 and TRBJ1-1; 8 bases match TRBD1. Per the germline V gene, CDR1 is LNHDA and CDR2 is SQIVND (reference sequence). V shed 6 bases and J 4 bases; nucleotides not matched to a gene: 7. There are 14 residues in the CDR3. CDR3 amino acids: CASSQTGGGTEAFF. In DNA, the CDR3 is TGTGCCAGTAGCCAAACAGGGGGTGGCACTGAAGCTTTCTTT.

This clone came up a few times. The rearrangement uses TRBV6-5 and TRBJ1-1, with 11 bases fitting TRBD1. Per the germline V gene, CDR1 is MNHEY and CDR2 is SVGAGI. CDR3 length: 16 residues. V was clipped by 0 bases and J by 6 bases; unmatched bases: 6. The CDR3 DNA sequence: TGTGCCAGCAGTTACTCCGGACAGGGGGCGTTATCTGAAGCTTTCTTT. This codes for CASSYSGQGALSEAFF.

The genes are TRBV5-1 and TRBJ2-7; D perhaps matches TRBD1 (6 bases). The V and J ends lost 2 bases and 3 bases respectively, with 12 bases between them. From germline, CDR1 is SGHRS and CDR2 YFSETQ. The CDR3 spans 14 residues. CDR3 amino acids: CASSFGDTRYEQYF. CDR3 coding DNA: TGCGCCAGCAGCTTCGGGGACACACGCTACGAGCAGTACTTC.

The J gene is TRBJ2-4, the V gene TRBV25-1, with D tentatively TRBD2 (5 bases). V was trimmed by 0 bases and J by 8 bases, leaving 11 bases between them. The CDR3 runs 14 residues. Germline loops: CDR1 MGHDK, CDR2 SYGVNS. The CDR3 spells CASSEYAGSDIQYF. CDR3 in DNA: TGTGCCAGCAGTGAATATGCGGGTTCGGACATTCAGTACTTC.

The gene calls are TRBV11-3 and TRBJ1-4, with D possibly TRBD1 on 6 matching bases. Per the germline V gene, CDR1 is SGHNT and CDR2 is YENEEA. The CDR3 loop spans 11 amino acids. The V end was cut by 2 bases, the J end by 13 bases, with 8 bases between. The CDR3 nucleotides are TGTGCCAGCAGCTTACGGGACACACTGTTTTTT. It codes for CASSLRDTLFF.

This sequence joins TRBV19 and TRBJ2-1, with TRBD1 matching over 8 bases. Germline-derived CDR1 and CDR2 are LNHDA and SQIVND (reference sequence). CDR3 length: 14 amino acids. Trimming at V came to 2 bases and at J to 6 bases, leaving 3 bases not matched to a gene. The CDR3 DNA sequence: TGTGCCAGTAGTATACCGACAGGGGCCAATGAGCAGTTCTTC. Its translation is CASSIPTGANEQFF.

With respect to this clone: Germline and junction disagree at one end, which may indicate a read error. This CDR3 reads CASTLSGGETQYF. The CDR3, as DNA: TGCGCCAGCACCTTGAGCGGGGGAGAGACCCAGTACTTC. The V gene is TRBV5-1, the J gene TRBJ2-5; 8 bases line up with TRBD2. Germline-derived CDR1 and CDR2 are SGHRS and YFSETQ. CDR3 size: 13 residues.

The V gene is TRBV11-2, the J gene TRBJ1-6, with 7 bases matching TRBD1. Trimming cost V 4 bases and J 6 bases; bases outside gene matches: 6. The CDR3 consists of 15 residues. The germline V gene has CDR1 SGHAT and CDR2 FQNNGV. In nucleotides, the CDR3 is TGTGCCAGCAGCTCTATACAGGGGATTAATTCACCCCTCCACTTT. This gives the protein CASSSIQGINSPLHF.

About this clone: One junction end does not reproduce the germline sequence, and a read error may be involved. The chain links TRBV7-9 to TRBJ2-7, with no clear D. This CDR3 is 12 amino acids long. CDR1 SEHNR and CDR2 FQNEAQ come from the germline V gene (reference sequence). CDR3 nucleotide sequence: TGTTCCAGCAGCCCAACAAGCTACGAGCAGTACTTC. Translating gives CSSSPTSYEQYF.

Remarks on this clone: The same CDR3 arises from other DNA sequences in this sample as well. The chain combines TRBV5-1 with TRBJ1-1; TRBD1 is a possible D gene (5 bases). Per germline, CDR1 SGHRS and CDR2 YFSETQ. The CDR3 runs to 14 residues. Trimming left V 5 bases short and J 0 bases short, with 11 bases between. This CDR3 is CASSQGALNTEAFF. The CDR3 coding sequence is TGCGCCAGCAGTCAAGGGGCGTTGAACACTGAAGCTTTCTTT.

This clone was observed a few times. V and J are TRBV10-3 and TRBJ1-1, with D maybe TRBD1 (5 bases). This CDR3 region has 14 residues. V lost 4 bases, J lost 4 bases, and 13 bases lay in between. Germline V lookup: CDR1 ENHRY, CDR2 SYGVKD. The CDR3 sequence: CAISVGHPGTEAFF. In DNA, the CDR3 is TGTGCCATCAGTGTGGGGCATCCGGGCACTGAAGCTTTCTTT.

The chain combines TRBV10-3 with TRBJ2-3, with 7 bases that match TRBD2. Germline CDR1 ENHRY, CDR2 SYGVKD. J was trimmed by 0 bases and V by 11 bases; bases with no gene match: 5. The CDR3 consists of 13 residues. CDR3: CASGGGSTDTQYF. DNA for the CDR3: TGTGCCTCGGGCGGGGGAAGCACAGATACGCAGTATTTT.

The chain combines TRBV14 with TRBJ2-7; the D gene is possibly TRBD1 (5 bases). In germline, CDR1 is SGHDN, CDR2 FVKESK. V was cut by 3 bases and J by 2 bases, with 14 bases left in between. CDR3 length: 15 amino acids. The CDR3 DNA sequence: TGTGCCAGCAGCCATGGGCGGACAAGAACCTACGAGCAGTACTTC. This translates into CASSHGRTRTYEQYF.

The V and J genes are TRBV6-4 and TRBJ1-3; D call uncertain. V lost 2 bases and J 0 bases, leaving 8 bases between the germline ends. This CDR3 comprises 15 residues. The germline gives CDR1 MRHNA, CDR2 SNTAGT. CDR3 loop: CASSDAGSSGNTIYF. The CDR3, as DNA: TGTGCCAGCAGTGACGCGGGGAGCTCTGGAAACACCATATATTTT.

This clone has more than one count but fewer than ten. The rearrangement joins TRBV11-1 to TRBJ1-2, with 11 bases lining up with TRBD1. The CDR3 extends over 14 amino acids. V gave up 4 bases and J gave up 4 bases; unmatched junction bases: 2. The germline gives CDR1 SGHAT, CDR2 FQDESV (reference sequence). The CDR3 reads CASSSGTGGYGYTF. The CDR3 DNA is TGTGCCAGCAGCTCCGGGACAGGGGGCTATGGCTACACCTTC.

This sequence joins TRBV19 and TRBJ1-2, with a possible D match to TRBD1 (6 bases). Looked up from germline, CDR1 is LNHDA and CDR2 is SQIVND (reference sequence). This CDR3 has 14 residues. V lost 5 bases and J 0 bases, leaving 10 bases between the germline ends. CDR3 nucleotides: TGTGCCAGTAGTGAACAGGGATCTAACTATGGCTACACCTTC. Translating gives CASSEQGSNYGYTF.

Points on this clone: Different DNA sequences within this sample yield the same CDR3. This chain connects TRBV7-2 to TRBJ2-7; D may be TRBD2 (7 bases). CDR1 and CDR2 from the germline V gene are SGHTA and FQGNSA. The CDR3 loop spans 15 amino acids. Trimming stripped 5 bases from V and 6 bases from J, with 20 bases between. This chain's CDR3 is CASSPNRGASPEQYF. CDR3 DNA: TGTGCCAGCAGCCCGAATCGGGGGGCAAGCCCCGAGCAGTACTTC. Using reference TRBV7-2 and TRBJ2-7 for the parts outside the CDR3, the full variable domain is GAGVSQSPSNKVTEKGKDVELRCDPISGHTALYWYRQSLGQGLEFLIYFQGNSAPDKSGLPSDRFSAERTGGSVSTLTIQRTQQEDSAVYLCASSPNRGASPEQYFGPGTRLTVT.

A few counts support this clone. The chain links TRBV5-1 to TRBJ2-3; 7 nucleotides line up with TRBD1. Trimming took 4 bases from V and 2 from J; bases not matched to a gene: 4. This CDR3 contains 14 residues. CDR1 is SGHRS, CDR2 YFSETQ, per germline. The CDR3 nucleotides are TGCGCCAGCAGCGTAGGACAGGCCACAGATACGCAGTATTTT. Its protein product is CASSVGQATDTQYF.

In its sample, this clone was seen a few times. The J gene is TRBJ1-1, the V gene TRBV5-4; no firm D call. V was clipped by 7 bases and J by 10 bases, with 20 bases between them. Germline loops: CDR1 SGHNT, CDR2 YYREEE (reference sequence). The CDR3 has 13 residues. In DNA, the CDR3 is TGTGCCAGCCATAACGGGGTACGTCTCGCAGCTTTCTTT. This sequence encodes CASHNGVRLAAFF.

CDR3 DNA sequence: TGTGCCAGCAGTCTCCGGGACAGAGTCTACAAAAACATTCAGTACTTC. It encodes CASSLRDRVYKNIQYF. The J gene is TRBJ2-4, the V gene TRBV27, with 7 nucleotides matching TRBD1. The trim removed 5 bases at V and 3 bases at J, leaving 10 bases unmatched. Germline V lookup: CDR1 MNHEY, CDR2 SMNVEV (reference sequence). This CDR3 has 16 amino acids.